This TCR beta chain was retrieved from a study of T cell responses to AZD1222 COVID-19 vaccine. Study results and limitations: Most donors were white British, females outnumbered males, and clonal diversity was possibly underestimated.

This table comes from immunoSEQ multiplex PCR, and its TCRdb copy is limited to in-frame clones, with some not included. The sample has some 110,000 clones, approximately 85% seen once; the top ten hold around 4.4%. The germline gives CDR1 SNHLY, CDR2 FYNNEI. V dropped 7 bases and J dropped 0 bases, with 21 bases sitting between them. The CDR3 runs 17 residues. Details on this clone: Its antigen remains unidentified.

The chain couples TRBV2 to TRBJ1-1; the D gene is possibly TRBD1 (5 bases). The origin of this receptor is an adult who received the AZD1222 COVID-19 vaccine. The sample was peripheral blood, taken 28 days after the second AZD1222 dose. The CDR3, as DNA: TGTGCCAGCATTCCCTCTCTTTACCGGGGCATGAACACTGAAGCTTTCTTT. Translating gives CASIPSLYRGMNTEAFF.